This T cell receptor beta chain was sequenced for a study of PD-L1 blockade in urothelial cancer. The table came from immunoSEQ multiplex PCR; TCRdb's copy has only in-frame clones and leaves some out. Among around 50,000 clones, approximately 90% were seen once, and the ten largest hold 2.4%. As to time point: peripheral blood 6 weeks after treatment start. This TCR came from a man aged 55 to 70 with urothelial cancer. This material consisted of PBMCs, taken around atezolizumab (anti-PD-L1) treatment.

The CDR3 reads CASSLYLGNQPQHF. The CDR3 DNA follows: TGTGCCAGCAGCCTGTACTTGGGCAATCAGCCCCAGCATTTT. This chain uses TRBV4-2 with TRBJ1-5; D gene ambiguous. Trimming took 4 bases from V and 2 from J, leaving 9 bases between them. Germline V gene sequence: CDR1 LGHNA, CDR2 YNFKEQ. The CDR3 contains 14 residues.